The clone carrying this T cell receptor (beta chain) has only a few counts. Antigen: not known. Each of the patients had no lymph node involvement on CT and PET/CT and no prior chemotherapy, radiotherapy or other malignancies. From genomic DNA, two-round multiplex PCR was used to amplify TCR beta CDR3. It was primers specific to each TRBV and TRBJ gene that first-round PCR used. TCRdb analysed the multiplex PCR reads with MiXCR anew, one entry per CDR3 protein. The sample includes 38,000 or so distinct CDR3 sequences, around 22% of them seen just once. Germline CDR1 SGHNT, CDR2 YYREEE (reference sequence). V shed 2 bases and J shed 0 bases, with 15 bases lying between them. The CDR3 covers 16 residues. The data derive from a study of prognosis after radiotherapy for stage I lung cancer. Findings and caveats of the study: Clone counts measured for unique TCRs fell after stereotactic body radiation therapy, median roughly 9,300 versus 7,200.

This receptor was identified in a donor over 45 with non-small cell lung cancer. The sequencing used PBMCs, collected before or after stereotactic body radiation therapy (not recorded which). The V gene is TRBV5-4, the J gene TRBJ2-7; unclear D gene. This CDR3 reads CASSLLLTQSSYEQYF. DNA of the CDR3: TGTGCCAGCAGCTTATTATTGACTCAGAGCTCCTACGAGCAGTACTTC.